The clone carrying this T cell receptor (beta chain) was seen more than once but under ten times. Its antigen is as yet unknown. This sample was taken from a study of T cells in Graves' hyperthyroidism and ophthalmopathy. Amplification targeted TCR beta CDR3 regions from RNA transcripts. First-round RT-PCR with HTBI primers amplified the TCR CDR3 region. TCRdb called the multiplex PCR reads again in MiXCR, with one record for every CDR3 protein. The table shows around 290,000 distinct CDR3 sequences, with roughly 13% occurring only once. CDR1 and CDR2 (germline): SEHNR, FQNEAQ (reference sequence). V was pared by 7 bases and J by 5 bases, with 11 bases of the junction left unmatched. CDR3 length: 15 residues. Diagnoses used clinical symptoms, serum thyroxine and TRAb, thyroid ultrasound and orbital computed tomography. Study findings and constraints: Progression to ophthalmopathy was predicted a median of roughly 6.6 months early. Expanded thyroid clonotypes (above 0.001) were mostly also found in blood.

The TCR sequence derives from a woman aged 40 to 50 with Graves' hyperthyroidism. This chain connects TRBV7-9 to TRBJ1-1, with TRBD1 matching 9 bases. The sample consisted of blood. The CDR3 sequence is CASKPGTGQGTEAFF. CDR3 DNA sequence: TGTGCCAGCAAACCCGGGACAGGGCAAGGAACTGAAGCTTTCTTT.